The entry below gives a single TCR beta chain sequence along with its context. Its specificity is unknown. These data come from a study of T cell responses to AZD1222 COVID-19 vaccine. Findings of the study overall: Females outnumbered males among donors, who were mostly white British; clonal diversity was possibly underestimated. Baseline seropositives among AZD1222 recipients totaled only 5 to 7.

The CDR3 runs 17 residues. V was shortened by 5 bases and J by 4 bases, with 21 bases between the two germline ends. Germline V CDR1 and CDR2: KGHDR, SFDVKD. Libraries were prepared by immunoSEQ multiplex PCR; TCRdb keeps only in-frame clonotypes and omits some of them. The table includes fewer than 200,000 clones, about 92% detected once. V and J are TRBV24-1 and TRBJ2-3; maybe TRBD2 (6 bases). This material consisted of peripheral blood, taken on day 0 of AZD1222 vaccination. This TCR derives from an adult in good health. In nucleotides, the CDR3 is TGTGCCACCAGTGGGGTCTATGGCGGGAAGGAGGCAGATACGCAGTATTTT. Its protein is CATSGVYGGKEADTQYF.